This T cell receptor beta chain appears in the sequencing data of a study of shared clonotypes between healthy human individuals. Overall study context: Donors, aged 18 to 49, were a couple of women and a few men. General study results and limits: Sampling used blood alone; tissue repertoires probably differ.

This CDR3 region has 15 residues. V was pared by 3 bases and J by 6 bases, with 16 bases between. Germline-derived CDR1 and CDR2 are MDHEN and SYDVKM. A word on this clone: Its antigen is unknown.

Over several immunoSEQ plates, each subset's genomic DNA was distributed in even portions. Assay: immunoSEQ multiplex PCR; the TCRdb copy retains only in-frame clones and omits some. The sample consists of over 1.5 million clones, 95% to 99% of them appearing once. This receptor was identified in a man aged 25-45 years in good health. The chain employs TRBV28 and TRBJ2-3; no clear D. Sequencing used naive CD4+ T cells sorted from blood. This sample's subset: CD45RA+ positively selected. The CDR3 DNA reads as TGTGCCAGCAGTTTTGCTGGCCTCCAGAGCGATACGCAGTATTTT. Its translation: CASSFAGLQSDTQYF.